The clone carrying this T cell receptor (beta chain) ranks as medium-sized. The source of the sample is a study of T cells in localized non-small cell lung cancer. Germline-derived CDR1 and CDR2 are SGHNT and YENEEA. V dropped 2 bases and J dropped 8 bases, with 21 bases sitting between them. The CDR3 has 17 residues. Sequencing was performed with immunoSEQ multiplex PCR; in TCRdb, only in-frame clones are kept and a portion is missing. The repertoire holds around 990 clones, around a quarter seen once, with approximately 9.8% in the top ten. This clonotype was obtained from a female donor over 55 with stage I lung adenocarcinoma. The source was normal lung tissue next to the tumor, collected before any cancer treatment. This chain joins TRBV11-3 and TRBJ1-4; D unresolved. In nucleotides, the CDR3 is TGTGCCAGCAGCTTATCCCGAGCGTGGACGGGAGGGGAAAAACTGTTTTTT. Its protein product is CASSLSRAWTGGEKLFF. The variable domain in full, with the rest retrieved from reference TRBV11-3 and TRBJ1-4, is EAGVVQSPRYKIIEKKQPVAFWCNPISGHNTLYWYLQNLGQGPELLIRYENEEAVDDSQLPKDRFSAERLKGVDSTLKIQPAELGDSAVYLCASSLSRAWTGGEKLFFGSGTQLSVL.